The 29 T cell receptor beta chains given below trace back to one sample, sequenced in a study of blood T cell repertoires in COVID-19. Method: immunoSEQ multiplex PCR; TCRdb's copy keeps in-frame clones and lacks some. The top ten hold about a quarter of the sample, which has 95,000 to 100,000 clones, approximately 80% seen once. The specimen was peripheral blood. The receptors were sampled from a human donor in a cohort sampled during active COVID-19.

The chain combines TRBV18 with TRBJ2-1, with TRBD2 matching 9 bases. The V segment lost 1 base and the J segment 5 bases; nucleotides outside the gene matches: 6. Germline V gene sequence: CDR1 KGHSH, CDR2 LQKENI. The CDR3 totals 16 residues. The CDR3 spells CASSPLSGGSDNEQFF. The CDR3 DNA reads TGTGCCAGCTCACCACTCAGCGGGGGGTCCGACAATGAGCAGTTCTTC.

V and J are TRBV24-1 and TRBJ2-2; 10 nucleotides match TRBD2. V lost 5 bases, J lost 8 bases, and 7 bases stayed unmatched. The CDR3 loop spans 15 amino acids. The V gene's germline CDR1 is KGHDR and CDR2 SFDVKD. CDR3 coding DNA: TGTGCCACCAGTGCAGCGGGAGGGCGAGAGGGGGAGCTGTTTTTT. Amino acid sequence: CATSAAGGREGELFF.

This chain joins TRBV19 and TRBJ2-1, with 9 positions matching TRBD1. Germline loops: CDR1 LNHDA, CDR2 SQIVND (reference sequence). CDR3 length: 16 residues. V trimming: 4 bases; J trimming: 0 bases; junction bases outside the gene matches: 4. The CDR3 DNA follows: TGTGCCAGTAGTACGACAGGGGGTTCCTCCTACAATGAGCAGTTCTTC. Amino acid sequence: CASSTTGGSSYNEQFF.

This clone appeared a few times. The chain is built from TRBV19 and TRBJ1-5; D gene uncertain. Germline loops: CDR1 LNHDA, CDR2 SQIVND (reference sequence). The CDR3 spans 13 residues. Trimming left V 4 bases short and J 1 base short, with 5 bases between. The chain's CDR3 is CASSRASNQPQHF. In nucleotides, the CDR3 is TGTGCCAGTAGTAGGGCGAGCAATCAGCCCCAGCATTTT.

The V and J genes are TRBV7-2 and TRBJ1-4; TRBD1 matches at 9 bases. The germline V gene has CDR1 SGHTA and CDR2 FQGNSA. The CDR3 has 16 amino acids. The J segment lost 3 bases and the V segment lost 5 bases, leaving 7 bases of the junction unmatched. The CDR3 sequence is CASSADTGGANEKLFF. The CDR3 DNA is TGTGCCAGCAGCGCGGATACAGGGGGCGCTAATGAAAAACTGTTTTTT.

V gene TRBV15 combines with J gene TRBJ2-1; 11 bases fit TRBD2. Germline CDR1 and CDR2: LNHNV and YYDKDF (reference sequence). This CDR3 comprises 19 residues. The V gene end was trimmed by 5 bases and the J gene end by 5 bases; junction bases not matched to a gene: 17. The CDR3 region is CATSAYGLAGGLGDNEQFF. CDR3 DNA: TGTGCCACCAGCGCATATGGCCTAGCGGGAGGTCTGGGGGACAATGAGCAGTTCTTC.

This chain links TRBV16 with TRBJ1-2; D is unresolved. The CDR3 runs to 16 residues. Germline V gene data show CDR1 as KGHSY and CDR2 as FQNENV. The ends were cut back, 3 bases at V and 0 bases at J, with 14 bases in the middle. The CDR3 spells CASSHREQLANYGYTF. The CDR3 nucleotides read TGTGCCAGCAGCCACCGGGAACAGTTAGCTAACTATGGCTACACCTTC.

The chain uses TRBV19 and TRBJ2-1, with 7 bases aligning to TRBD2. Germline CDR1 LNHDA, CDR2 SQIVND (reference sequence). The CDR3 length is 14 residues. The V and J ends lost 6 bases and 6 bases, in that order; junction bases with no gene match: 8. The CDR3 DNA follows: TGTGCCAGTAGAAATAGCGGGCTGGGCAATGAGCAGTTCTTC. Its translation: CASRNSGLGNEQFF.

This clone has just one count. The CDR3 is CASSPESTGLAYEQYF. The CDR3 DNA follows: TGCGCCAGCAGCCCGGAATCGACAGGGCTAGCCTACGAGCAGTACTTC. The chain recombines TRBV5-1 with TRBJ2-7, with 7 bases aligning to TRBD1. The length of the CDR3 is 16 residues. Germline V lookup: CDR1 SGHRS, CDR2 YFSETQ. The trim removed 4 bases at V and 2 bases at J, leaving 12 bases unmatched.

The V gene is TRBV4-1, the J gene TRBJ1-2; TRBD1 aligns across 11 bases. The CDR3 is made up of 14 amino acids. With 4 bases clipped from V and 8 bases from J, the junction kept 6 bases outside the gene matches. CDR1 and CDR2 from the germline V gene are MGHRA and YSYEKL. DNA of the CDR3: TGCGCCAGCAGCCCGCGGACAGGGGGCGTCGGCTACACCTTC. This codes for CASSPRTGGVGYTF.

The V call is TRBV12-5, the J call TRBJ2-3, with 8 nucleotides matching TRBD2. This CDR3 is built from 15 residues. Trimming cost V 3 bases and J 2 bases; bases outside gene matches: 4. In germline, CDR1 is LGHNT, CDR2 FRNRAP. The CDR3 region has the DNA TGTGCTAGTGGTTTAAAAGCGGGGGACACAGATACGCAGTATTTT. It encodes CASGLKAGDTDTQYF. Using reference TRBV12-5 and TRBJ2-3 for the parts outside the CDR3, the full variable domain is DARVTQTPRHKVTEMGQEVTMRCQPILGHNTVFWYRQTMMQGLELLAYFRNRAPLDDSGMPKDRFSAEMPDATLATLKIQPSEPRDSAVYFCASGLKAGDTDTQYFGPGTRLTVL.

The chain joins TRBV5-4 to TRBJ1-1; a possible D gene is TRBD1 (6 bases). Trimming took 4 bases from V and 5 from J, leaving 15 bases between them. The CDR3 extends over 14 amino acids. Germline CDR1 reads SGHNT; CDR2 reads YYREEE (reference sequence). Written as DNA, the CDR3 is TGTGCCAGCAGCCGCTCGCACAGGGAGACTGAAGCTTTCTTT. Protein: CASSRSHRETEAFF.

CDR3 region: CATRPGTYGEQYF. The DNA for the CDR3 is TGTGCCACCCGTCCCGGGACATATGGGGAGCAGTACTTC. V usage is TRBV19 and J usage is TRBJ2-7; a weak D match, TRBD1 (6 bases). CDR3 length: 13 residues. V was shortened by 10 bases and J by 7 bases, with 20 bases between the two germline ends. CDR1 is LNHDA and CDR2 is SQIVND in the germline V gene (reference sequence).

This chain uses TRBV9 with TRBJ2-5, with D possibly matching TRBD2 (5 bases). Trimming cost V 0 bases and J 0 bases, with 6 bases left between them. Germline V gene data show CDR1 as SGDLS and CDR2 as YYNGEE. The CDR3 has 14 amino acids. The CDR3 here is CASSVADYQETQYF. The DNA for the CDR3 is TGTGCCAGCAGCGTAGCGGACTACCAAGAGACCCAGTACTTC.

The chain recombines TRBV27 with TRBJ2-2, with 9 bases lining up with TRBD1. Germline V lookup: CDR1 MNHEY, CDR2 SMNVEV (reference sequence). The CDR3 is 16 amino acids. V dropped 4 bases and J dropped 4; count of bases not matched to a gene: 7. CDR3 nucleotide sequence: TGTGCCAGCAGTTCAGACAGGGGGAGAGGCACCGGGGAGCTGTTTTTT. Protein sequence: CASSSDRGRGTGELFF.

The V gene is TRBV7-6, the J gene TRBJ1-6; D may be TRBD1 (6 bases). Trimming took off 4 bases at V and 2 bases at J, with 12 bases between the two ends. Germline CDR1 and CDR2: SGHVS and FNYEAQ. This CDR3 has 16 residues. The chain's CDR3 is CASSSSGGTYNSPLHF. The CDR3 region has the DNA TGTGCCAGCAGCTCTTCTGGGGGCACCTATAATTCACCCCTCCACTTT.

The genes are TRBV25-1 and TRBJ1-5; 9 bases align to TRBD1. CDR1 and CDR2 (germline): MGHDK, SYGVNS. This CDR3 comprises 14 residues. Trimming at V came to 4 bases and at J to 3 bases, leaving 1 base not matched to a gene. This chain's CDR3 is CASSVQGANQPQHF. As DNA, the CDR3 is TGTGCCAGCAGTGTACAGGGGGCCAATCAGCCCCAGCATTTT.

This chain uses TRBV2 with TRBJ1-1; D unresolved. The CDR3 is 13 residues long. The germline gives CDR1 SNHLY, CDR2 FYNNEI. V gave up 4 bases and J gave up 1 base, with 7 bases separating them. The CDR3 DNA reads TGTGCCAGCAGTGGAGAGGCGAACACTGAAGCTTTCTTT. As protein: CASSGEANTEAFF.

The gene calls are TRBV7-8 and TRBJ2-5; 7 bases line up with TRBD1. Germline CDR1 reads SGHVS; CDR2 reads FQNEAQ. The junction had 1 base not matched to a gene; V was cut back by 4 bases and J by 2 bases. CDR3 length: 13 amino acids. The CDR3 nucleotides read TGTGCCAGCAGCTGGGGACAGCAAGAGACCCAGTACTTC. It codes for CASSWGQQETQYF.

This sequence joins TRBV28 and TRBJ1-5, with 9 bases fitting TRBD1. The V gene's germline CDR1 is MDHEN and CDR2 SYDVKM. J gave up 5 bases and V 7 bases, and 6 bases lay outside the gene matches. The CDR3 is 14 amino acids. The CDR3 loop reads CASNIQGADQPQHF. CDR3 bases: TGTGCCAGCAACATACAGGGGGCAGATCAGCCCCAGCATTTT. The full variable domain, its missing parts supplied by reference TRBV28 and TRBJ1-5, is DVKVTQSSRYLVKRTGEKVFLECVQDMDHENMFWYRQDPGLGLRLIYFSYDVKMKEKGDIPEGYSVSREKKERFSLILESASTNQTSMYLCASNIQGADQPQHFGDGTRLSIL.

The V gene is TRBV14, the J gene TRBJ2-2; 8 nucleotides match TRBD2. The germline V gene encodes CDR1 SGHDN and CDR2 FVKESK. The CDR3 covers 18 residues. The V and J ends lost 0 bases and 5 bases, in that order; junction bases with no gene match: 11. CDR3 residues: CASSQDRSVAGRTGELFF. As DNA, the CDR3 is TGTGCCAGCAGCCAAGATAGGTCGGTAGCGGGAAGGACCGGGGAGCTGTTTTTT.

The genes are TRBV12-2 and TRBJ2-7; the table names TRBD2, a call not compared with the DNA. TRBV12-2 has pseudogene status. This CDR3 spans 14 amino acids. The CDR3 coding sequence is TGTGCAAGGGCGGGCCCCTCACCCGAATACGAGCAGTACTTC. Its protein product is CARAGPSPEYEQYF.

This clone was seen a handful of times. Here the CDR3 DNA reads TGTGCCACCAGCAGATCGGGGGGACTAGCGGGTTACAATGAGCAGTTCTTC. This sequence encodes CATSRSGGLAGYNEQFF. This chain links TRBV15 with TRBJ2-1, with TRBD2 matching 12 bases. Germline CDR1 LNHNV, CDR2 YYDKDF (reference sequence). V was clipped by 2 bases and J by 4 bases; unmatched bases: 6. This CDR3 contains 17 residues.

Written as DNA, the CDR3 is TGTGCCAGCAGATCTACCGGGCTTCAGGGCACTGAAGCTTTCTTT. Encoded protein: CASRSTGLQGTEAFF. The J gene is TRBJ1-1, the V gene TRBV7-9, with D possibly TRBD1 on 5 matching bases. V was clipped by 6 bases and J by 4 bases, with 18 bases between them. CDR3 size: 15 residues. The germline V gene has CDR1 SEHNR and CDR2 FQNEAQ (reference sequence).

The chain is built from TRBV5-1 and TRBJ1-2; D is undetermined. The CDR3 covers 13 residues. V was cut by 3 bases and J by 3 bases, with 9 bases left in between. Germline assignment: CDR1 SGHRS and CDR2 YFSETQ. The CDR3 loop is CASSSSQDYGYTF. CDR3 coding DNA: TGCGCCAGCAGCTCTTCGCAGGACTATGGCTACACCTTC.

The CDR3 DNA reads TGTGCCAGTAGTGGGCAGACTACTACAGGGTCCCAGTACTTC. Amino acids: CASSGQTTTGSQYF. This chain connects TRBV19 to TRBJ2-5, with D possibly being TRBD1 (6 bases). The V gene's germline CDR1 is LNHDA and CDR2 SQIVND (reference sequence). The V gene lost 5 bases and the J gene lost 9 bases, with 19 bases spanning the gap. There are 14 residues in the CDR3.

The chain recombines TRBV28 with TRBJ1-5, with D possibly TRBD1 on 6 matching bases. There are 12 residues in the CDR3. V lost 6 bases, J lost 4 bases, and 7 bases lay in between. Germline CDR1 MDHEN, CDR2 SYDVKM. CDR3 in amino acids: CASRDRNQPQHF. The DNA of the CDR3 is TGTGCCAGCAGGGACAGAAATCAGCCCCAGCATTTT.

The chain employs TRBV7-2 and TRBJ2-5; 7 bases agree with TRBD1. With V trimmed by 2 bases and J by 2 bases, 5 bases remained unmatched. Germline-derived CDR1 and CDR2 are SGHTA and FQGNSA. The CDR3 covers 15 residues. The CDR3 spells CASSLQGTAQETQYF. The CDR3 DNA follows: TGTGCCAGCAGCTTACAAGGGACAGCTCAAGAGACCCAGTACTTC.

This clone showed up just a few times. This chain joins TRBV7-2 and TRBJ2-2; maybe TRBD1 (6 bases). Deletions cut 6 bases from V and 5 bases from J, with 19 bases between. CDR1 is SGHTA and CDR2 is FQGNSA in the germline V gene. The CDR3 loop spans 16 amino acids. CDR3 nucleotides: TGTGCCAGCAGTCGAGTCAGACAGGTCATAACCGGGGAGCTGTTTTTT. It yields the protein CASSRVRQVITGELFF.